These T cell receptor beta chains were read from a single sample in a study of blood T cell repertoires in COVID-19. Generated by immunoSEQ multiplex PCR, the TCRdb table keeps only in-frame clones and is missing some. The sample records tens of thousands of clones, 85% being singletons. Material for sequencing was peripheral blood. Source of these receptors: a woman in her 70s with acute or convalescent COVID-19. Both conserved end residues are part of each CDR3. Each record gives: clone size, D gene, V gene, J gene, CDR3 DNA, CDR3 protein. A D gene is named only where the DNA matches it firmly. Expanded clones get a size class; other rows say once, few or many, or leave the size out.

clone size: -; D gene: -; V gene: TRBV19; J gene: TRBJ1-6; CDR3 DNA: TGTGCCAGCGGCCAGGGATACTCACCCCTCCACTTT; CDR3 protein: CASGQGYSPLHF
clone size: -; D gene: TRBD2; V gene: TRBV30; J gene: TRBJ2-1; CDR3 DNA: TGTGCCTGGACCGACGCGGGAGTGGGGCAGTTCTTC; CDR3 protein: CAWTDAGVGQFF
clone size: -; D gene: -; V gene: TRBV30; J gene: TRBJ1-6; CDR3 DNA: TGTGCCTCTCGACGGGGTAGCTCCTATAATTCACCCCTCCACTTT; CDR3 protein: CASRRGSSYNSPLHF
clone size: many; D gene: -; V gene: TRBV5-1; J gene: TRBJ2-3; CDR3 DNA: TGCGCCAGCAGCTTAGGGGCGAGCAGGGATACGCAGTATTTT; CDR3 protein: CASSLGASRDTQYF
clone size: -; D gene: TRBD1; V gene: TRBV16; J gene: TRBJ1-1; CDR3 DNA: TGTGCCAGCAGTCCCCGACAGGGGGCGGTGAACACTGAAGCTTTCTTT; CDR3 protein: CASSPRQGAVNTEAFF
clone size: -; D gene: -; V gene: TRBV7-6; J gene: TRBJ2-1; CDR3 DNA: TGTGCCAGCCTTGGAGGAAATGAGCAGTTCTTC; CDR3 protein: CASLGGNEQFF
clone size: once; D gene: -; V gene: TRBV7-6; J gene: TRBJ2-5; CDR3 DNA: TGTGCCAGCAGCTCTAGAATTCATCAAGAGACCCAGTACTTC; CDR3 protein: CASSSRIHQETQYF
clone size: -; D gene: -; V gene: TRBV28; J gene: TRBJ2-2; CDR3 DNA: TGTGCCAGCGGCTCAGGGCAGAACACCGGGGAGCTGTTTTTT; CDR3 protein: CASGSGQNTGELFF
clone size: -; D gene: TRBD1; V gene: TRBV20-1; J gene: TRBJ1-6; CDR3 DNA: TGCAGTGCGAGTCCGGGACAGGGGGGTAATTCACCCCTCCACTTT; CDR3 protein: CSASPGQGGNSPLHF
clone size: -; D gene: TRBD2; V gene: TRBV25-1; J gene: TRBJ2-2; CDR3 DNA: TGTGCCAGCGGGGGGACTAGCGGGGCGGCTAACACCGGGGAGCTGTTTTTT; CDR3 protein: CASGGTSGAANTGELFF
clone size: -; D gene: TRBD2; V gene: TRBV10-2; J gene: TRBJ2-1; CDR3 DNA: TGCGCCAGCAGTGAGTCGATGGCGGGGGGGGAATACAATGAGCAGTTCTTC; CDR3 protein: CASSESMAGGEYNEQFF
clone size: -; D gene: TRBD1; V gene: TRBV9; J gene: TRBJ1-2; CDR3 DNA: TGTGCCAGCAGCGTAGAGGCAGGGGGCGATAGCTATGGCTACACCTTC; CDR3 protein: CASSVEAGGDSYGYTF
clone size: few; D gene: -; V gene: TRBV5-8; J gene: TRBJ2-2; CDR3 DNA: TGTGCCAGCAGCCCTAGGATGGCCGGGGAGCTGTTTTTT; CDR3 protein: CASSPRMAGELFF
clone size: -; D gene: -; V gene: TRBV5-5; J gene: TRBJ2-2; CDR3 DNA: TGTGCCAGCAGTACAGGACCTCACACCGGGGAGCTGTTTTTT; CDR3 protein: CASSTGPHTGELFF
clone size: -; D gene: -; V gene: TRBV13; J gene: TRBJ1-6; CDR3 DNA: TGTGCCAGCAGCTTAGGGCGAGGTGGTTCACCCCTCCACTTT; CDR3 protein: CASSLGRGGSPLHF
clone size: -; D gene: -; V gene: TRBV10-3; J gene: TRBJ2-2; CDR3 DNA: TGTGCCATCAGTGACGCCGGGAGTGACACCGGGGAGCTGTTTTTT; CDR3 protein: CAISDAGSDTGELFF
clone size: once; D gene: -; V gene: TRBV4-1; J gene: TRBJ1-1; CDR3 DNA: TGCGCCAGCAGCCAAGGACAGTTCGAGGTAGCTTTCTTT; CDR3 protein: CASSQGQFEVAFF
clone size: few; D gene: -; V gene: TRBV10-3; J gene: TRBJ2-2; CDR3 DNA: TGTGCCTGCAGGGGTAGGGCGGACACCGGGGAGCTGTTTTTT; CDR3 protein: CACRGRADTGELFF
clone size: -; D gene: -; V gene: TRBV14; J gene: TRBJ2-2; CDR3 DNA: TGTGCCAGCAGCCAAGGTCGTACCGGGGAGCTGTTTTTT; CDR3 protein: CASSQGRTGELFF
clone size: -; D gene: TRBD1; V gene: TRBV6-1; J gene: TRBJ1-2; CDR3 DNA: TGTGCCAGCAGTGAAGGGAATACCGGGACAGTCTATGGCTACACCTTC; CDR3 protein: CASSEGNTGTVYGYTF
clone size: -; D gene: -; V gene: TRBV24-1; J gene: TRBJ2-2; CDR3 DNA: TGTGCCATAGAAAACACCGGGGAGCTGTTTTTT; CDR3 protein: CAIENTGELFF
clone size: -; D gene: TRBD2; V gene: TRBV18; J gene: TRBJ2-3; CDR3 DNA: TGTGCCAGCTCACCACCCCGTAGGGGTGGACTAGCGGGAAATACTAGCACAGATACGCAGTATTTT; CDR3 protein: CASSPPRRGGLAGNTSTDTQYF
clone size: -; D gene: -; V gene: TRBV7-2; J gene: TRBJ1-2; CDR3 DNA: TGTGCCAGCAGCTTTCAGGGGCGCGACTATGGCTACACCTTC; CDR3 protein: CASSFQGRDYGYTF
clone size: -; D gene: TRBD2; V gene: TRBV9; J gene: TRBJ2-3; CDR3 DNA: TGTGCCAGCAGCGGGGGAAGCGGGGTCAACACAGATACGCAGTATTTT; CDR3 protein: CASSGGSGVNTDTQYF
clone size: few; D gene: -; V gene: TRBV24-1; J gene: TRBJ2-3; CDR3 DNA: TGTGCCACCAGTGATTCAGGAGAGAGGGTGTATAATACGCAGTATTTT; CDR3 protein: CATSDSGERVYNTQYF
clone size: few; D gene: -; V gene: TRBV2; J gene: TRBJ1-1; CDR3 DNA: TGTGCCAGCAAAGGAGGGACAGCTTTCTTT; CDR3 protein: CASKGGTAFF
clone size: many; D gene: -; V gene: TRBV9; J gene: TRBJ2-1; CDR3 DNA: TGTGCCAGCAGCGCGGCGGGATCGGGTTACAATGAGCAGTTCTTC; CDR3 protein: CASSAAGSGYNEQFF
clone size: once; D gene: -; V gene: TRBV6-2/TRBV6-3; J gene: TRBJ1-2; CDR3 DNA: TGTGCCAGCAGTTACTCGAGCAGGGTAACTGGCTACACCTTC; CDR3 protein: CASSYSSRVTGYTF